The clone carrying this T cell receptor beta chain was detected a few times. What it recognizes is unknown. TCRdb re-called the reads through MiXCR, storing one row per CDR3 protein. Among tens of thousands of distinct CDR3 sequences listed, 15% to 25% were seen once. This sample is part of a study of T cell repertoires in cytomegalovirus infection. Study-level information: In the study, CMV epitopes included recently identified HLA-C-restricted and well-studied HLA-B-restricted ones. Through public TCR beta signatures, both CMV infection and matching HLA type were indicated.

The CDR3 consists of 14 residues. V was cut by 1 base and J by 3 bases, with 7 bases left in between. Germline V CDR1 and CDR2: DFQATT, SNEGSKA (reference sequence). Study-wide findings and caveats: What dominated the ex vivo response were HLA-C-restricted CMV-specific TCR beta clonotypes. CMV carriers having the relevant HLA were flagged by cumulative public TCR beta family frequency.

The receptor was derived from a human donor in good health (CMV status not recorded). Some clones in this sample may be carry-over from other donors' samples. The sample consisted of CD8+ T cells from cultured PBMCs, taken from culture after CMV antigen stimulation. The chain uses TRBV20-1 and TRBJ1-6; no firm D call. Here the CDR3 reads CSARGVNYNSPLHF. The CDR3 nucleotides are TGCAGTGCTAGAGGGGTTAACTATAATTCACCCCTCCACTTT.